This record concerns one TCR beta chain sequence. This clone appeared a few times. What antigen it recognizes has not been identified. Qualities for individual bases were not recorded, and no much larger clone is one base off. The record originates from a study of shared clonotypes between healthy human individuals (dated by TCRdb to the early 2020s). Study-wide context: The cohort included a few men and a couple of women between 18 and 49 years of age. Libraries were prepared and TCR repertoires were sequenced by different laboratories using diverse techniques, in order to increase sequencing depth and limit assay-specific biases. Each donor's leukapheresis produced roughly between about 0.85 and 10 billion PBMCs. Blood TCR repertoires of five healthy adults were deeply sequenced to estimate repertoire size and the extent of clonotype sharing between individuals. For each donor, CD4 naive and CD4 memory were each run on three plates, CD8 naive on two plates, and CD8 memory on one plate.

Using the deep immunoSEQ assay, TCR CDR3 regions were amplified from genomic DNA by multiplex PCR. Extracted genomic DNA from each cell subset was distributed evenly across all wells of several immunoSEQ 96-well plates, and each plate was treated as a replicate. For sorted subsets, around 0.2 ug genomic DNA, equal to tens of thousands of T cell genomes, was loaded into each replicate PCR. The purified libraries were quantified using a Qubit 3.0 fluorometer, sized with a Bioanalyzer 2100, and then quantified again using the KAPA Library Quantification kit. Each immunoSEQ 96-well plate was sequenced on its own single-read 150-cycle Illumina NextSeq 550 flow cell. On the authors' methods: Because the immunoSEQ output held only junctional sequences and lacked quality scores, the filtering could not match the filtering applied to full-length reads. To assign V/J genes and CDR3, sequences were annotated using PyIR, a Python wrapper for IgBLAST v1.9, with IMGT germline references. Reads were filtered out if the reads had weak V/J assignments (E-value above 1e-6), no CDR3, stop codons, out-of-frame junctions, or ambiguous translated residues. A V3J clonotype was defined by an identical inferred V gene, J gene, and CDR3 amino acid sequence. To compute the percentage overlap between repertoires, the number of shared unique clonotypes was divided by the size of the smaller repertoire. Richness of each repertoire was evaluated using RTK rarefaction, the Chao1 estimator, and Recon v2.1 estimates of unobserved clonotypes. Generation probabilities for all TCRbeta clonotypes obtained by the gDNA method from four donors were computed using OLGA. Not all clones reach the TCRdb copy of this immuneACCESS table, which keeps in-frame sequences only. Checked studies attribute under half of the gap to unresolved V genes and leave the rest unexplained. That table supplies the V and J calls and clone size; D and trimming were determined from the DNA. Across this sample there are about 100,000 clones, with 68% seen only once. The ten largest clones represent around half of the sample.

Broader findings and caveats from the paper: Across a handful of donors, approximately 5% of naive CD4, 3% to 4% of naive CD8, about 2.3% of memory CD4, and 0.4% of memory CD8 clonotypes were shared. Sampling was restricted to blood, and TCR repertoires in tissue are likely to differ from TCR repertoires in blood. Higher generation probabilities were observed for clonotypes shared by all four sorted-subset donors than for non-shared clonotypes. Even with the large sequencing depth, rarefaction of the sorted-subset datasets indicated that sequencing was incomplete. Naive subsets generally had larger estimated clonotype richness than memory subsets did. Because the study included a small number of donors, the genetic and exposure-history diversity represented was limited. Pairwise subsampling led to the expectation that sequencing depth would affect the degree of clonotype sharing among donors.

Trimming removed 3 bases from V and 3 bases from J; the gene matches leave 3 bases unexplained. The germline V gene (reference sequence) gives CDR1 as SEHNR and CDR2 as FQNEAQ. Spanning cysteine to phenylalanine, the CDR3 consists of 14 amino acids. Only the CDR3 portion is preserved as DNA: 42 bases, with reading frame beginning at the first base. The donors were healthy, HIV-negative adults with no recently reported acute infections or vaccinations. Every donor was a Caucasian adult residing in Nashville, Tennessee, USA. The CD8 memory samples were a combination of magnetically selected CD45RO+ cells and CCR7-negative CD45RA+ effector memory (TemRA) cells. Blood was obtained by leukapheresis, after which PBMCs were separated by Ficoll-Histopaque density gradient centrifugation and cryopreserved in liquid nitrogen vapor phase. Purity and quantity of every magnetically sorted T cell population were checked by analytical flow cytometry. Genomic DNA was isolated from every sorted fraction and measured by UV absorbance on a Nanodrop 2000c.

This sequence uses TRBV7-9 and TRBJ2-7; the central 9 bases match TRBD1. Input material: memory CD8+ T cells sorted from blood. What this sample's cell subset or site label stands for: CD45RO+ cells pooled with CCR7-negative TemRA cells. The receptor was derived from a man aged 25 to 40 in good health. The nucleotide sequence reads TGTGCCAGCAGCTTGGGACAGGGCCACTACGAGCAGTACTTC. Its protein product is CASSLGQGHYEQYF.